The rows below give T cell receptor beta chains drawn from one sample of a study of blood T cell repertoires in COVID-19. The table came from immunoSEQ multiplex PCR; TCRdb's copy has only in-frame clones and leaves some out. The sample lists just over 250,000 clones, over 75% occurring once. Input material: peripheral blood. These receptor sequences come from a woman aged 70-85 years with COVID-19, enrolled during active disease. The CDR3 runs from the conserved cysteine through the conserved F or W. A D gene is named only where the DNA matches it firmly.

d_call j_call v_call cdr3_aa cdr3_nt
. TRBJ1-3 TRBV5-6 CASGTGISGNTIYF TGTGCCAGCGGAACAGGGATCTCTGGAAACACCATATATTTT
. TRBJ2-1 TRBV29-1 CSVPNRQGLYNEQFF TGCAGCGTCCCTAATAGACAGGGACTTTACAATGAGCAGTTCTTC
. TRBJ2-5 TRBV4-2 CASSRKGGDLETQYF TGTGCCAGCAGTCGGAAAGGGGGGGATCTAGAGACCCAGTACTTC
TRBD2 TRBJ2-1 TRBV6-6 CASSRPSGLAGGSYNEQFF TGTGCCAGCAGTCGACCCTCTGGACTAGCGGGAGGCTCCTACAATGAGCAGTTCTTC
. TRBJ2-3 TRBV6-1 CASSDASSISSTDTQYF TGTGCCAGCAGTGACGCCTCTAGCATTTCTAGCACAGATACGCAGTATTTT
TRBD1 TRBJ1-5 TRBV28 CASSVGTGTQHF TGTGCCAGCAGTGTTGGGACAGGAACCCAGCATTTT
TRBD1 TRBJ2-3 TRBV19 CASSIGGQGSDTQYF TGTGCCAGTAGTATTGGCGGACAGGGTTCAGATACGCAGTATTTT
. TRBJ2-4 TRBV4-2 CASSQAAQPGDIQYF TGTGCCAGCAGCCAAGCGGCCCAACCAGGGGACATTCAGTACTTC
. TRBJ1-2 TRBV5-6 CASSLISTVYGYTF TGTGCCAGCAGCTTGATCTCGACAGTCTATGGCTACACCTTC
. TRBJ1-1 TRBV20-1 CSASLGDTEAFF TGCAGTGCTAGTTTAGGGGACACTGAAGCTTTCTTT